This record covers a single TCR beta chain. The source of the sample is a study of blood T cell repertoires in COVID-19. Overall study: The United States, Italy and Spain were the sources of the acute and convalescent COVID-19 samples. From T cells, B-cell-depleted T cells, or PBMCs came the material, which was cDNA or gDNA.

Germline lookup yields CDR1 KGHDR and CDR2 SFDVKD. This CDR3 region has 15 residues. Trimming pared 9 bases from V and 2 bases from J, leaving 19 bases between. This table comes from immunoSEQ multiplex PCR, and its TCRdb copy is limited to in-frame clones, with some not included. The sample has approximately 270,000 clones; about 79% are singletons. This TCR derives from a man older than 75 with acute or convalescent COVID-19. The V and J genes are TRBV24-1 and TRBJ2-7, with a possible D match to TRBD1 (6 bases). The specimen was peripheral blood. Written as DNA, the CDR3 is TGTGCCACCGCCGACTCCCGGGACATTCCCTACGAGCAGTACTTC. This sequence encodes CATADSRDIPYEQYF.